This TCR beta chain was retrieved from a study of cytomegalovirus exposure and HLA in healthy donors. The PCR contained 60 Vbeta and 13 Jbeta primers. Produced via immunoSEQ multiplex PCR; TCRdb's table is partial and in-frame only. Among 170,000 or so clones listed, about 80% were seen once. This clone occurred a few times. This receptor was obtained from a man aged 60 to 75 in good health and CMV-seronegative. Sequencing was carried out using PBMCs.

The chain's CDR3 is CASRYSSGVSYEQYF. CDR3 in DNA: TGTGCCAGCAGATACTCTAGCGGGGTCTCCTACGAGCAGTACTTC. This rearrangement joins TRBV28 to TRBJ2-7, with 9 nucleotides matching TRBD2. J lost 0 bases, V lost 6 bases, and 6 bases had no gene match. The germline gives CDR1 MDHEN, CDR2 SYDVKM. The length of the CDR3 is 15 residues.